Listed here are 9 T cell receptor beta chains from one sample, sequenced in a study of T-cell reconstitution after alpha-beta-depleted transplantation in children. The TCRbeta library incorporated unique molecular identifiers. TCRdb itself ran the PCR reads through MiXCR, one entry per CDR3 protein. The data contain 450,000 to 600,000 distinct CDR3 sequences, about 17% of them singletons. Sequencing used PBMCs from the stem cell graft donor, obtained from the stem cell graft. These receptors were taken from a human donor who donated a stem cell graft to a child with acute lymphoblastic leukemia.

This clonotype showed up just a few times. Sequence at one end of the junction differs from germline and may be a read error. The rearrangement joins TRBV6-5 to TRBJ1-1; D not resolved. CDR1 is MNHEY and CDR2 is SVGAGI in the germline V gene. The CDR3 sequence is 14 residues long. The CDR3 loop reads CASSDSGIGTEAFF. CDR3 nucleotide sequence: TGTGCCAGCAGTGACTCAGGTATCGGCACTGAAGCTTTCTTT.

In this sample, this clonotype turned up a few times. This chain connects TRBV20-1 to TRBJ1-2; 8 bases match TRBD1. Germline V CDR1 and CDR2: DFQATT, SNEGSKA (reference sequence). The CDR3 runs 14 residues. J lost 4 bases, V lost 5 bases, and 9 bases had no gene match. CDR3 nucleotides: TGCAGTGCTGAAAAAGACAGGGGACCCTATGGCTACACCTTC. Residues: CSAEKDRGPYGYTF.

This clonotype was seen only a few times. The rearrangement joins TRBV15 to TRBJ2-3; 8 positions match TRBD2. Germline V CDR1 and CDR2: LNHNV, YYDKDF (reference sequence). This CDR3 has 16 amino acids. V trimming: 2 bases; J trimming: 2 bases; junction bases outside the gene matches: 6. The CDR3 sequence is CATSRRVAGSTDTQYF. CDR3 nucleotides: TGTGCCACCAGCAGACGAGTAGCGGGATCCACAGATACGCAGTATTTT.

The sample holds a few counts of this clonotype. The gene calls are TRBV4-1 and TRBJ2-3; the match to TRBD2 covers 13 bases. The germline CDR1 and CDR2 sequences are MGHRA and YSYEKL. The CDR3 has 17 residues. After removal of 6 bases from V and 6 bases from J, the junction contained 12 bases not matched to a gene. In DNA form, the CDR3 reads TGCGCCAGCAGAGCAGCGCCGGGACTAGCGGGAACGGATACGCAGTATTTT. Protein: CASRAAPGLAGTDTQYF.

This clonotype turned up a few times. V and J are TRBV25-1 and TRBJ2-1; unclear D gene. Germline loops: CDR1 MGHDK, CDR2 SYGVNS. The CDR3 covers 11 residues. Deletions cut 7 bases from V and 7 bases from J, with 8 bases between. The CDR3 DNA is TGTGCCAGCATTTTTACGAATGAGCAGTTCTTC. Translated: CASIFTNEQFF.

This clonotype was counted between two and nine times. The CDR3 is CASSSGLAGDYNEQFF. As DNA, the CDR3 is TGCGCCAGCAGTTCCGGACTAGCGGGAGATTACAATGAGCAGTTCTTC. The chain couples TRBV5-1 to TRBJ2-1; 13 bases fit TRBD2. Germline assignment: CDR1 SGHRS and CDR2 YFSETQ. V gave up 5 bases and J gave up 4 bases; unmatched junction bases: 6. CDR3 size: 16 residues.

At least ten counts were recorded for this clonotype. CDR3 protein: CSVGTGFRNIQYF. CDR3 DNA sequence: TGCAGCGTTGGAACAGGGTTCAGAAACATTCAGTACTTC. This chain connects TRBV29-1 to TRBJ2-4; the D gene is possibly TRBD1 (6 bases). V lost 4 bases and J lost 6, with 13 bases in between. The length of the CDR3 is 13 residues. The germline V gene has CDR1 SQVTM and CDR2 ANQGSEA.

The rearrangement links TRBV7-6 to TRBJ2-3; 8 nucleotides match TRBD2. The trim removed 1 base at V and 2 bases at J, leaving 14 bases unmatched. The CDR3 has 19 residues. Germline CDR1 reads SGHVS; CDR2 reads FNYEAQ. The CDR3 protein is CASSLVFLEGSGNTDTQYF. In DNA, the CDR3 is TGTGCCAGCAGCTTAGTATTTTTGGAAGGTAGCGGGAACACAGATACGCAGTATTTT.

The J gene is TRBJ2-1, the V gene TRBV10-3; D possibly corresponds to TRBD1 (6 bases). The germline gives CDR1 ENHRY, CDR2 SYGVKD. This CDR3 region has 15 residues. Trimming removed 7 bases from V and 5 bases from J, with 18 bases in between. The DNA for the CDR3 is TGTGCCATCAACTCGGACCAGGGGATCAACAATGAGCAGTTCTTC. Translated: CAINSDQGINNEQFF.